This T cell receptor (beta chain) was observed in a study of neurological immune-mediated disorders. There are 17 residues in the CDR3. Looked up from germline, CDR1 is MDHEN and CDR2 is SYDVKM. The V end lost 2 bases, the J end lost 8 bases, and 22 bases lay between the germline ends. TCRdb used MiXCR to reprocess the 5' RACE reads, holding one entry per CDR3 protein. Altogether about 24,000 distinct CDR3 sequences are present, roughly an eighth being singletons, with the ten largest covering 16%. This clonotype was seen repeatedly, ten times or more. The antigen is not known. Whole-study findings and limits: The most TCR clonal expansion was seen in HTLV-1-associated myelopathy, and the least was seen in multiple sclerosis, which fell below healthy controls.

The chain joins TRBV28 to TRBJ2-4, with TRBD1 as a possible D gene (7 bases). The clonotype comes from a woman between 35 and 50 years old with HTLV-1-associated myelopathy (HAM/TSP). The sample consisted of PBMCs. The CDR3 bases are TGTGCCAGCAGTTTAAGTAAGGGGGCGGGAATTGGTTACATTCAGTACTTC. Translating it yields CASSLSKGAGIGYIQYF.